This T cell receptor beta chain was sequenced during a study of blood T cell repertoires in COVID-19. Study information: Samples of COVID-19 (acute and convalescent) were obtained from the United States, Italy and Spain. From T cells, B-cell-depleted T cells, or PBMCs came the material, which was cDNA or gDNA.

This CDR3 is 15 amino acids long. Germline trimming cut 2 bases from V and 4 bases from J; bases unmatched to any gene: 5. CDR1 is MDHEN, CDR2 SYDVKM, per germline. Per the original methods: Estimated nucleated cell counts came from reference gene primer amplification. The assay was immunoSEQ multiplex PCR, and TCRdb's table has in-frame clones only and misses some. V and J calls and clone size are given by that table; D and trimming were obtained from the DNA. Of about 54,000 clones in the sample, about nine tenths were seen once. This receptor was identified in a woman aged 60-70 years with active or convalescent COVID-19. Sequencing was performed on peripheral blood. The V call is TRBV28, the J call TRBJ1-1; 9 bases agree with TRBD1. CDR3 protein: CASSLRATGGTEAFF. The CDR3 DNA follows: TGTGCCAGCAGTTTAAGGGCGACAGGGGGCACTGAAGCTTTCTTT.